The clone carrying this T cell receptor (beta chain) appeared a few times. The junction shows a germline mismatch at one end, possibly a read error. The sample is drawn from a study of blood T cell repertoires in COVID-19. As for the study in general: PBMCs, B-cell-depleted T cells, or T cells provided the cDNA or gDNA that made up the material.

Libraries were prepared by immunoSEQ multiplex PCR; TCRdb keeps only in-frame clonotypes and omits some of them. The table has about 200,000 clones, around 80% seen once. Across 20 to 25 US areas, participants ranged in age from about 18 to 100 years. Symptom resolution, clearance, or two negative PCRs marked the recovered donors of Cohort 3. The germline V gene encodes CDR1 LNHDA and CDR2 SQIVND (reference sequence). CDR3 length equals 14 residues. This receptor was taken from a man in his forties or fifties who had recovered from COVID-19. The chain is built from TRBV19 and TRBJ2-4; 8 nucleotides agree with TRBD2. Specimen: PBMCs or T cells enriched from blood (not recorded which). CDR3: CASSNPGGRDIQYF. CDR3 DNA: TGTGCCAGCAGTAATCCGGGGGGGCGGGACATTCAGTACTTC.